The TCR beta chain described here comes from a study of blood T cell repertoires in COVID-19. Study background: Samples came from the United States, Italy and Spain, spanning acute and convalescent COVID-19. Nucleic acid was either cDNA or gDNA, and it came from T cells, B-cell-depleted T cells, or PBMCs.

The CDR3 runs 14 residues. After removal of 7 bases from V and 2 bases from J, the junction contained 7 bases not matched to a gene. Germline V gene data show CDR1 as MNHEY and CDR2 as SVGAGI. Authors' data handling: From reference gene primer amplification, estimates of nucleated cell counts were derived. TCRdb's table, derived via immunoSEQ multiplex PCR, lists solely in-frame clones and lacks some. Clone size and V and J calls were adopted from that table, with D and trimming inferred from the DNA. The data show 25,000 to 30,000 clones, roughly nine tenths seen once. This clonotype originated in a human donor with acute or convalescent COVID-19. The donor label of this sample is uncertain. The J gene is TRBJ1-2, the V gene TRBV6-5; 7 positions match TRBD1. Material: peripheral blood. The CDR3 DNA reads TGTGCCAGCACTGCGGACAGGTTGAACTATGGCTACACCTTC. It yields the protein CASTADRLNYGYTF.